The 21 T cell receptor beta chains below all came from one sample that was sequenced in a study of control samples from healthy donors and cancer patients. Assay: immunoSEQ multiplex PCR; the TCRdb copy retains only in-frame clones and omits some. The table has 200,000 or so clones, around 93% seen once. The sample comprised blood. The receptor source for this set is a man aged 25-40 years in good health.

V and J are TRBV7-9 and TRBJ2-7; no definite D call. V lost 6 bases and J lost 2, with 5 bases in between. The germline V gene has CDR1 SEHNR and CDR2 FQNEAQ (reference sequence). The length of the CDR3 is 11 residues. This CDR3 reads CASSSAYEQYF. In DNA, the CDR3 is TGTGCCAGCAGTTCCGCCTACGAGCAGTACTTC.

The chain has TRBV29-1 and TRBJ2-1, with 8 bases matching TRBD2. Germline V gene data show CDR1 as SQVTM and CDR2 as ANQGSEA. With V trimmed by 0 bases and J by 7 bases, 5 bases remained unmatched. CDR3 length: 14 amino acids. Written as DNA, the CDR3 is TGCAGCGTTGAAGAGGGGACTAGGGGTAATGAGCAGTTCTTC. This encodes CSVEEGTRGNEQFF.

V gene TRBV30 combines with J gene TRBJ1-1; no firm D call. This CDR3 is 12 amino acids long. Trimming took 4 bases from V and 8 from J, leaving 14 bases between them. Germline V gene data show CDR1 as GTSNPN and CDR2 as SVGIG (reference sequence). CDR3 DNA: TGTGCCTGGACCGGCGGGCCCCGCGAAGCTTTCTTT. Amino acid sequence: CAWTGGPREAFF.

In DNA form, the CDR3 reads TGTGCCAGCAGTCTTCACATCGGGACTAGCGGGAGAGATACGCAGTATTTT. Translation: CASSLHIGTSGRDTQYF. The V and J genes are TRBV27 and TRBJ2-3; 14 nucleotides align to TRBD2. The CDR3 runs to 17 residues. CDR1 is MNHEY, CDR2 SMNVEV, per germline (reference sequence). The trim removed 5 bases at V and 5 bases at J, leaving 9 bases unmatched.

This chain uses TRBV5-4 with TRBJ2-7; TRBD2 aligns across 10 bases. The CDR3 loop spans 16 amino acids. Unmatched junction bases numbered 9, after V lost 0 bases and J lost 6 bases. Per germline, CDR1 SGHNT and CDR2 YYREEE (reference sequence). The chain's CDR3 is CASSLAWSAGGLEQYF. The CDR3 DNA reads TGTGCCAGCAGCTTGGCCTGGTCAGCGGGGGGGCTCGAGCAGTACTTC.

DNA for the CDR3: TGCGCCAGCAGTGAGTCGAGCACTAGCGGGGGCCTGAGGACCGGGGAGCTGTTTTTT. Translation gives CASSESSTSGGLRTGELFF. The chain has TRBV10-1 and TRBJ2-2; 11 bases line up with TRBD2. The germline V gene has CDR1 WNHNN and CDR2 SYGVQD (reference sequence). The V gene end was trimmed by 0 bases and the J gene end by 5 bases; junction bases not matched to a gene: 11. This CDR3 is built from 19 residues.

The rearrangement links TRBV5-4 to TRBJ1-1; D is unclear. Trimming stripped 2 bases from V and 0 bases from J, with 14 bases between. Germline V gives CDR1 SGHNT, CDR2 YYREEE (reference sequence). CDR3 length: 16 residues. CDR3 region: CASSLSLDYMNTEAFF. In nucleotides, the CDR3 is TGTGCCAGCAGCTTAAGTCTGGATTACATGAACACTGAAGCTTTCTTT.

The rearrangement uses TRBV18 and TRBJ2-7, with D possibly called TRBD1 or TRBD2 (6 bases each). Germline-derived CDR1 and CDR2 are KGHSH and LQKENI. The V end was cut by 5 bases, the J end by 6 bases, with 14 bases between. CDR3 length: 13 residues. This CDR3 reads CASSGVGGPEQYF. The CDR3, as DNA: TGTGCCAGCTCAGGCGTGGGGGGCCCCGAGCAGTACTTC.

V is TRBV10-3 and J is TRBJ2-1; the match to TRBD1 covers 8 bases. This CDR3 region has 14 residues. V lost 8 bases, J lost 6 bases, and 9 bases stayed unmatched. Per germline, CDR1 ENHRY and CDR2 SYGVKD. CDR3 residues: CAIRQGKSFNEQFF. The CDR3 nucleotides read TGTGCCATCCGACAGGGGAAAAGTTTCAATGAGCAGTTCTTC.

In the case of this clone: Other nucleotide sequences from this sample produce the same CDR3. The rearrangement uses TRBV19 and TRBJ1-2, with 7 bases identical to TRBD1. The CDR3 runs to 14 residues. From germline, CDR1 is LNHDA and CDR2 SQIVND (reference sequence). V was clipped by 3 bases and J by 5 bases; unmatched bases: 6. The CDR3 loop is CASSIQGGSYGYTF. The CDR3, as DNA: TGTGCCAGTAGTATTCAGGGGGGATCTTATGGCTACACCTTC.

The chain links TRBV6-2 or TRBV6-3 to TRBJ1-5; the match to TRBD1 covers 8 bases. The CDR3 is 15 residues long. Trimming removed 6 bases from V and 2 bases from J; junction bases left unmatched: 6. Germline CDR1 is MNHEY and CDR2 is SVGEGT. CDR3 nucleotides: TGTGCCAGCAGCCGACAGGGGTTGGGCAATCAGCCCCAGCATTTT. Translated: CASSRQGLGNQPQHF.

The V gene is TRBV30, the J gene TRBJ2-7; D assignment may be TRBD1 or TRBD2 (5 bases each). Germline values: CDR1 GTSNPN, CDR2 SVGIG (reference sequence). The V end lost 2 bases, the J end lost 5 bases, and 16 bases lay between the germline ends. The CDR3 loop spans 14 amino acids. For the CDR3, the DNA is TGTGCCTGGAGTCAATTCTCCCGGGACGACGAGCAGTACTTC. Its translation is CAWSQFSRDDEQYF.

This chain links TRBV30 with TRBJ1-1; TRBD1 is a possible D gene (6 bases). Germline CDR1 and CDR2: GTSNPN and SVGIG (reference sequence). CDR3 length equals 14 residues. Trimming took 4 bases from V and 1 from J, leaving 13 bases between them. The CDR3 DNA sequence: TGTGCCTGGAACCCGGGGGCGCGGAACACTGAAGCTTTCTTT. Residues: CAWNPGARNTEAFF.

CDR3 in amino acids: CASSLRGTNEKLFF. Here the CDR3 DNA reads TGTGCCAGCAGTTTAAGGGGCACTAATGAAAAACTGTTTTTT. The chain carries TRBV27 and TRBJ1-4, with a possible D match to TRBD1 (5 bases). Germline-derived CDR1 and CDR2 are MNHEY and SMNVEV (reference sequence). Trimming removed 2 bases from V and 2 bases from J, with 6 bases in between. CDR3 length: 14 amino acids.

A single count supports this clone. The V call is TRBV30, the J call TRBJ1-3; no firm D call. The V gene lost 4 bases and the J gene lost 0 bases, with 10 bases spanning the gap. The length of the CDR3 is 14 residues. The V gene's germline CDR1 is GTSNPN and CDR2 SVGIG (reference sequence). This CDR3 is CAWTEGYSGNTIYF. CDR3 DNA sequence: TGTGCCTGGACCGAAGGATACTCTGGAAACACCATATATTTT.

V and J are TRBV13 and TRBJ1-6, with D possibly matching TRBD1 (5 bases). The CDR3 is 16 amino acids. Germline V CDR1 and CDR2: PRHDT, FYEKMQ (reference sequence). Trimming took 0 bases from V and 3 from J, leaving 9 bases between them. CDR3 protein: CASSLGTAFYNSPLHF. The CDR3 DNA follows: TGTGCCAGCAGCTTAGGGACAGCGTTCTATAATTCACCCCTCCACTTT.

The genes are TRBV6-6 and TRBJ2-7; 8 bases are shared with TRBD1. Germline V gene sequence: CDR1 MNHNY, CDR2 SVGAGI (reference sequence). This CDR3 contains 13 residues. J gave up 0 bases and V 11 bases, and 6 bases lay outside the gene matches. The CDR3 here is CAGRDRSSYEQYF. The CDR3 DNA is TGTGCCGGGCGGGACAGGTCCTCCTACGAGCAGTACTTC.

This chain uses TRBV7-6 with TRBJ2-5, with 11 bases aligning to TRBD1. V lost 6 bases and J lost 7; bases outside the gene matches: 19. Per the germline V gene, CDR1 is SGHVS and CDR2 is FNYEAQ. The CDR3 extends over 18 amino acids. Here the CDR3 DNA reads TGTGCCAGCAGTCTCGTTGACGCCCCGGGACAGGGGGGACGGACCCAGTACTTC. Protein sequence: CASSLVDAPGQGGRTQYF.

V usage is TRBV2 and J usage is TRBJ2-2; D is ambiguous. CDR1 is SNHLY and CDR2 is FYNNEI in the germline V gene. Deletions cut 6 bases from V and 4 bases from J, with 6 bases between. This CDR3 is 12 amino acids long. DNA for the CDR3: TGTGCCAGCAGGTCATTCACCGGGGAGCTGTTTTTT. Amino acid sequence: CASRSFTGELFF.

This clone has a single count. The V call is TRBV15, the J call TRBJ1-1; D remains unclear. Trimming took off 0 bases at V and 0 bases at J, with 8 bases between the two ends. Per germline, CDR1 LNHNV and CDR2 YYDKDF (reference sequence). The CDR3 has 15 amino acids. Here the CDR3 reads CATSRESNLNTEAFF. The CDR3 DNA follows: TGTGCCACCAGCAGAGAGAGCAACCTGAACACTGAAGCTTTCTTT.

This clone was seen a few times. This chain connects TRBV19 to TRBJ1-2, with D hard to call. This CDR3 region has 14 residues. From germline, CDR1 is LNHDA and CDR2 SQIVND (reference sequence). Trimming shortened V by 6 bases and J by 4 bases, and 15 bases separated the two germline ends. The CDR3, as DNA: TGTGCCAGTAGCCCACAAGTGGCAAGCTATGGCTACACCTTC. This sequence encodes CASSPQVASYGYTF. Full variable domain (missing parts from reference TRBV19 and TRBJ1-2): DGGITQSPKYLFRKEGQNVTLSCEQNLNHDAMYWYRQDPGQGLRLIYYSQIVNDFQKGDIAEGYSVSREKKESFPLTVTSAQKNPTAFYLCASSPQVASYGYTFGSGTRLTVV.